This paragraph covers one T cell receptor (beta chain) sequence. The clone's antigen remains unknown. Base quality data are lacking; no much larger clone is found one base away. The immunoSEQ Assay, a bias-controlled multiplex PCR, was used to amplify TCRbeta CDR3 regions from genomic DNA. The source study handled its data this way. Nucleated cell counts per sample were estimated from amplification of reference gene primers within the assay. Sequence reads were collapsed and filtered to measure the absolute abundance of every unique TCRbeta CDR3 rearrangement. For each sample, productive Simpson clonality was calculated by taking the square root of Simpson's diversity index across productive rearrangements. TCRdb carries this immuneACCESS record with in-frame sequences only. Its versions omit some clonotypes, under half of them owing to an unresolved V gene in the studies checked, with the rest unexplained. V, J and clone size derive from that table, while D and trimming were established from the DNA sequence. Present in this sample are around 190,000 clones, 70% to 90% of which were seen just once. The ten most abundant clones make up about 1.1% of the sample.

This sample is part of a study of blood T cell repertoires in COVID-19 (dated by TCRdb to 2018 to 2020). For context, the study as a whole: The collaborator samples originated in the United States, Italy and Spain and spanned the acute and convalescent phases of COVID-19. The prospective study material was composed of cDNA or gDNA derived from T cells, B-cell-depleted T cells, or PBMCs. Subjects who had been exposed to COVID-19, were actively infected with it, or had recovered from it provided the deeply sampled blood TCRbeta repertoires that made up the dataset. A freely available public database, intended as a resource for researchers studying the immune response to SARS-CoV-2, is where the repertoires were released. The samples were drawn from the first 160 participants of the ongoing ImmuneRACE study and from some 1,300 subjects provided by 6 global collaborators. Sample metadata almost always included a de-identified subject ID, COVID-19 status, age in years and sex. Where available, HLA class I and class II types were taken from metadata supplied by the sample provider and were not determined by assay-based typing.

Collaborating institutions collected whole blood in K2EDTA tubes following their own protocols. For TCRbeta analysis, collaborator samples were shipped as frozen whole blood, as isolated PBMCs, or as DNA extracted from either sample type. Trimming removed 8 bases from V and 1 base from J; the gene matches leave 1 base unexplained. The germline V gene encodes CDR1 MGHRA and CDR2 YSYEKL. Including the terminal cysteine and phenylalanine, the CDR3 comprises 12 residues. The sequence is cut down to CDR3 DNA, 36 bases in frame from base 1. The full study reports these points: The quantity of clinical and demographic metadata differed by source and by participant and was supplied without curation.

Sequenced sample: peripheral blood. The origin of this receptor is a man aged 25 to 40 with acute or convalescent COVID-19. The chain is made from TRBV4-1 and TRBJ1-2; 7 middle bases align to TRBD1. The nucleotide sequence is given as TGCGCCAGCTGGGACAGTAACTATGGCTACACCTTC. This gives the protein CASWDSNYGYTF.